The 25 T cell receptor beta chains reported below all come from one sample, sequenced in a study of T cell responses to AZD1222 COVID-19 vaccine. Assay used: immunoSEQ multiplex PCR; TCRdb lists only in-frame clones, some missing. The sample has 100,000 or so clones, around 83% seen once. The sample was peripheral blood, taken on day 0 of AZD1222 vaccination. These receptors were taken from an adult in good health.

This sequence joins TRBV4-2 and TRBJ1-2; D remains unclear. The CDR3 totals 15 residues. V gave up 4 bases and J gave up 4 bases, with 16 bases separating them. Germline CDR1 LGHNA, CDR2 YNFKEQ. The CDR3 spells CASSPKDGGGYGYTF. Here the CDR3 DNA reads TGTGCCAGCAGCCCAAAGGACGGTGGCGGCTATGGCTACACCTTC.

This clone was seen a handful of times. The V gene is TRBV11-2, the J gene TRBJ2-1; tentative D call: TRBD1 (8 bases). The CDR3 consists of 16 residues. V was shortened by 5 bases and J by 6 bases, with 20 bases between the two germline ends. Per germline, CDR1 SGHAT and CDR2 FQNNGV. CDR3 coding DNA: TGTGCCAGCAGCCGAGCGGGGCAGGGGGCCCTCAATGAGCAGTTCTTC. Translated, it gives CASSRAGQGALNEQFF.

This clone appeared once. V and J are TRBV7-2 and TRBJ1-2; TRBD1 might be the D (6 bases). This CDR3 spans 15 amino acids. Germline lookup yields CDR1 SGHTA and CDR2 FQGNSA. V shed 5 bases and J shed 4 bases, with 17 bases lying between them. The CDR3 protein is CASSRTGISGYGYTF. DNA for the CDR3: TGTGCCAGCAGCCGCACAGGGATATCTGGCTATGGCTACACCTTC. The full variable domain, completed using reference TRBV7-2 and TRBJ1-2, is GAGVSQSPSNKVTEKGKDVELRCDPISGHTALYWYRQSLGQGLEFLIYFQGNSAPDKSGLPSDRFSAERTGGSVSTLTIQRTQQEDSAVYLCASSRTGISGYGYTFGSGTRLTVV.

CDR3 in DNA: TGCAGCGTTGGAAAAGGGGGCGAGTATGGCTACACCTTC. Protein product: CSVGKGGEYGYTF. This chain connects TRBV29-1 to TRBJ1-2, with 7 bases that match TRBD1. There are 13 residues in the CDR3. V gave up 4 bases and J gave up 5 bases; unmatched junction bases: 7. In germline, CDR1 is SQVTM, CDR2 ANQGSEA. The full variable domain, its missing parts supplied by reference TRBV29-1 and TRBJ1-2, is SAVISQKPSRDICQRGTSLTIQCQVDSQVTMMFWYRQQPGQSLTLIATANQGSEATYESGFVIDKFPISRPNLTFSTLTVSNMSPEDSSIYLCSVGKGGEYGYTFGSGTRLTVV.

The J gene is TRBJ1-2, the V gene TRBV4-1, with D perhaps TRBD1 (5 bases). Between the trimmed V and J ends, which lost 0 bases and 7 bases, there was a span of 6 bases. The CDR3 length is 12 residues. The V gene's germline CDR1 is MGHRA and CDR2 YSYEKL. CDR3 residues: CASSQERGGYTF. CDR3 sequence (DNA): TGCGCCAGCAGCCAAGAAAGGGGTGGCTACACCTTC.

This clone was seen once. The chain carries TRBV7-2 and TRBJ1-5; a possible D gene is TRBD1 (6 bases). CDR1 and CDR2 (germline): SGHTA, FQGNSA. The CDR3 consists of 13 residues. The V gene lost 5 bases and the J gene lost 5 bases, with 10 bases spanning the gap. Written as DNA, the CDR3 is TGTGCCAGCAGCAGCGAGGGGGATCAGCCCCAGCATTTT. Translating it yields CASSSEGDQPQHF.

The rearrangement joins TRBV7-9 to TRBJ1-1; D is uncertain. Germline CDR1 SEHNR, CDR2 FQNEAQ (reference sequence). Trimming took 1 base from V and 3 from J, leaving 12 bases between them. The CDR3 runs 15 residues. The CDR3 sequence: CASSLGDIKYTEAFF. The DNA for the CDR3 is TGTGCCAGCAGCTTAGGTGACATTAAGTACACTGAAGCTTTCTTT.

The CDR3 sequence: CASSLLPTSGEDEKLFF. In nucleotides, the CDR3 is TGTGCCAGCAGTCTCCTCCCCACATCGGGAGAGGATGAAAAACTGTTTTTT. The V gene is TRBV28, the J gene TRBJ1-4; no firm D call. The CDR3 loop spans 17 amino acids. V gave up 5 bases and J gave up 6 bases, with 22 bases separating them. The germline V gene encodes CDR1 MDHEN and CDR2 SYDVKM.

The genes are TRBV7-9 and TRBJ1-5; perhaps TRBD1 as D (6 bases). Germline V CDR1 and CDR2: SEHNR, FQNEAQ (reference sequence). Trimming cost V 2 bases and J 5 bases, with 7 bases left between them. The CDR3 sequence is 13 residues long. The DNA for the CDR3 is TGTGCCAGCAGCTTAAGGGGGGATCAGCCCCAGCATTTT. Protein: CASSLRGDQPQHF. Full variable domain (rest looked up from reference TRBV7-9 and TRBJ1-5): DTGVSQNPRHKITKRGQNVTFRCDPISEHNRLYWYRQTLGQGPEFLTYFQNEAQLEKSRLLSDRFSAERPKGSFSTLEIQRTEQGDSAMYLCASSLRGDQPQHFGDGTRLSIL.

The chain carries TRBV30 and TRBJ2-7; D is possibly TRBD1 or TRBD2 (6 bases each). The CDR3 consists of 14 residues. Trimming removed 1 base at V and 2 bases at J, with 12 bases between. Germline V lookup: CDR1 GTSNPN, CDR2 SVGIG (reference sequence). The CDR3 reads CAWSGGAGPYEQYF. Here the CDR3 DNA reads TGTGCCTGGAGTGGGGGGGCAGGGCCCTACGAGCAGTACTTC.

The V call is TRBV3-1 (or the pseudogene TRBV3-2), the J call TRBJ1-2, with D uncertain. V was clipped by 1 base and J by 6 bases, with 21 bases between them. This CDR3 spans 17 amino acids. Germline V gene sequence: CDR1 LGHDT, CDR2 YNNKEL (reference sequence). Written as DNA, the CDR3 is TGTGCCAGCAGCCAAGCGACCCACAGATCCGGGCAACATGGCTACACCTTC. Translated: CASSQATHRSGQHGYTF.

The CDR3 region is CSASRQGDTEAFF. CDR3 nucleotide sequence: TGCAGTGCTAGTAGACAGGGTGACACTGAAGCTTTCTTT. This chain connects TRBV20-1 to TRBJ1-1; 7 nucleotides line up with TRBD1. Germline trimming cut 3 bases from V and 3 bases from J; bases unmatched to any gene: 4. The CDR3 runs to 13 residues. Germline CDR1 and CDR2: DFQATT and SNEGSKA (reference sequence).

This clone was seen just once. This chain joins TRBV7-3 and TRBJ2-2, with a possible D match to TRBD2 (5 bases). Germline-derived CDR1 and CDR2 are SGHTA and FQGTGA. V shed 0 bases and J shed 2 bases, with 13 bases lying between them. The CDR3 contains 17 residues. CDR3 in DNA: TGTGCCAGCAGCTTAACAGGACGCGGGTTTAACACCGGGGAGCTGTTTTTT. The encoded protein is CASSLTGRGFNTGELFF. Drawing the rest from reference TRBV7-3 and TRBJ2-2, the complete variable domain is GAGVSQTPSNKVTEKGKYVELRCDPISGHTALYWYRQSLGQGPEFLIYFQGTGAADDSGLPNDRFFAVRPEGSVSTLKIQRTERGDSAVYLCASSLTGRGFNTGELFFGEGSRLTVL.

The chain couples TRBV19 to TRBJ1-1; D gene ambiguous. CDR3 length equals 12 residues. The V end lost 1 base, the J end lost 11 bases, and 11 bases lay between the germline ends. Germline values: CDR1 LNHDA, CDR2 SQIVND (reference sequence). The CDR3 DNA is TGTGCCAGTAGTATAGCGGGGTTCTCTGCTTTCTTT. Its translation: CASSIAGFSAFF.

This chain joins TRBV30 and TRBJ1-6; 7 bases align to TRBD1. Per germline, CDR1 GTSNPN and CDR2 SVGIG (reference sequence). J gave up 8 bases and V 3 bases, and 4 bases lay outside the gene matches. This CDR3 spans 13 amino acids. The CDR3 loop reads CAWRADRDSPLHF. CDR3 bases: TGTGCCTGGAGGGCCGACAGGGATTCACCCCTCCACTTT.

The rearrangement links TRBV5-1 to TRBJ1-4, with D unclear. Germline V gene data show CDR1 as SGHRS and CDR2 as YFSETQ. The CDR3 runs to 14 residues. V was cut by 5 bases and J by 2 bases, with 10 bases left in between. CDR3 DNA: TGCGCCAGCAGTCCTTCAAGTACTAATGAAAAACTGTTTTTT. This translates into CASSPSSTNEKLFF.

The chain couples TRBV9 to TRBJ1-1, with D hard to call. The CDR3 runs 15 residues. The germline V gene encodes CDR1 SGDLS and CDR2 YYNGEE. The V gene lost 0 bases and the J gene lost 1 base, with 10 bases spanning the gap. DNA of the CDR3: TGTGCCAGCAGCGTAGACCCGGGGAGGAACACTGAAGCTTTCTTT. Translation gives CASSVDPGRNTEAFF.

This chain links TRBV5-5 with TRBJ2-5, with D perhaps given as TRBD1 or TRBD2 (5 bases each). The germline gives CDR1 SGHKS, CDR2 YYEKEE (reference sequence). This CDR3 spans 18 amino acids. Trimming pared 1 base from V and 7 bases from J, leaving 26 bases between. The CDR3 sequence is CASSLSESGTLEKWTQYF. In DNA, the CDR3 is TGTGCCAGCAGCTTGTCCGAATCCGGGACCTTGGAGAAATGGACCCAGTACTTC.

This chain uses TRBV2 with TRBJ1-5; D remains ambiguous. This CDR3 spans 13 amino acids. V dropped 10 bases and J dropped 5 bases, with 15 bases sitting between them. Looked up from germline, CDR1 is SNHLY and CDR2 is FYNNEI. This chain's CDR3 is CATQVRRDQPQHF. Written as DNA, the CDR3 is TGTGCCACCCAGGTCCGACGGGATCAGCCCCAGCATTTT.

This clone was seen more than once but under ten times. The rearrangement links TRBV6-1 to TRBJ1-1, with D perhaps matching TRBD1 (5 bases). V was trimmed by 3 bases and J by 8 bases, leaving 7 bases between them. This CDR3 has 11 amino acids. The germline CDR1 and CDR2 sequences are MNHNS and SASEGT. For the CDR3, the DNA is TGTGCCAGCAGTGATGACAGAGAAGCTTTCTTT. Translation: CASSDDREAFF.

This clone was seen a few times. V and J are TRBV19 and TRBJ2-1; 10 bases are shared with TRBD2. J gave up 3 bases and V 4 bases, and 3 bases lay outside the gene matches. The CDR3 length is 15 residues. Per the germline V gene, CDR1 is LNHDA and CDR2 is SQIVND (reference sequence). The CDR3 coding sequence is TGTGCCAGTAGTAAACTAGCGGGATTCTACAATGAGCAGTTCTTC. Translated: CASSKLAGFYNEQFF.

This chain connects TRBV7-3 to TRBJ1-2; the D gene is possibly TRBD1 (5 bases). Trimming took 1 base from V and 0 from J, leaving 18 bases between them. Germline V lookup: CDR1 SGHTA, CDR2 FQGTGA. The CDR3 has 18 residues. DNA of the CDR3: TGTGCCAGCAGCTTAATTCGCAGGGAACAAAGAACTAACTATGGCTACACCTTC. This translates into CASSLIRREQRTNYGYTF.

This clone has just one count. The CDR3 protein is CAIKEGLAEIYEQYF. CDR3 DNA: TGTGCCATCAAGGAGGGACTAGCGGAGATTTACGAGCAGTACTTC. The chain is built from TRBV10-3 and TRBJ2-7, with 11 bases that match TRBD2. V lost 7 bases, J lost 4 bases, and 9 bases stayed unmatched. The CDR3 is 15 residues long. In germline, CDR1 is ENHRY, CDR2 SYGVKD.

Only one count was recorded for this clone. This rearrangement joins TRBV7-2 to TRBJ1-2; 7 positions match TRBD1. Looked up from germline, CDR1 is SGHTA and CDR2 is FQGNSA. This CDR3 comprises 16 residues. Unmatched junction bases numbered 6, after V lost 1 base and J lost 1 base. Here the CDR3 reads CASSLGGQAFNYGYTF. The CDR3 bases are TGTGCCAGCAGCTTAGGTGGACAGGCGTTTAACTATGGCTACACCTTC. Together with reference TRBV7-2 and TRBJ1-2, the CDR3 gives the full variable domain: GAGVSQSPSNKVTEKGKDVELRCDPISGHTALYWYRQSLGQGLEFLIYFQGNSAPDKSGLPSDRFSAERTGGSVSTLTIQRTQQEDSAVYLCASSLGGQAFNYGYTFGSGTRLTVV.

Comments on this clone: The junction departs from germline at one end; a sequencing error may be responsible. The V and J genes are TRBV20-1 and TRBJ1-1, with D perhaps TRBD1 (6 bases). Germline assignment: CDR1 DFQATT and CDR2 SNEGSKA (reference sequence). The CDR3 loop spans 8 amino acids. This CDR3 reads CSPRGAFF. The CDR3 bases are TGCAGTCCTAGGGGGGCTTTCTTT.